Listed here are 5 T cell receptor beta chains from one sample, sequenced in a study of shared clonotypes between healthy human individuals. Only in-frame clones appear in the TCRdb table, and some are missing; sequencing was by immunoSEQ multiplex PCR. This sample has roughly 330,000 clones, with about 74% found just once. The sequenced sample was memory CD4+ T cells sorted from blood. Subset given: CD45RA-negative fraction. Source of these receptors: a man between 25 and 39 years old in good health.

The gene calls are TRBV7-8 and TRBJ1-3; no clear D gene. CDR1 SGHVS and CDR2 FQNEAQ come from the germline V gene. CDR3 length equals 15 residues. Trimming removed 5 bases at V and 4 bases at J, with 15 bases between. The CDR3 bases are TGTGCCAGCAGCCTTCTTCGGGGAGGGGGAAACACCATATATTTT. Its translation is CASSLLRGGGNTIYF.

This sequence joins TRBV2 and TRBJ1-1; D is unclear. V shed 6 bases and J shed 1 base, with 9 bases lying between them. The length of the CDR3 is 13 residues. From germline, CDR1 is SNHLY and CDR2 FYNNEI. CDR3 sequence (DNA): TGTGCCAGCAGCGCCCGGGAGAACACTGAAGCTTTCTTT. This encodes CASSARENTEAFF.

The genes are TRBV5-4 and TRBJ2-7; TRBD1 or TRBD2 may be the D gene (7 bases each). CDR3 length equals 16 residues. Germline V CDR1 and CDR2: SGHNT, YYREEE (reference sequence). Deletions cut 0 bases from V and 5 bases from J, with 18 bases between. CDR3 sequence: CASSLVGEGAGHEQYF. CDR3 coding DNA: TGTGCCAGCAGCTTGGTTGGGGAGGGGGCCGGCCACGAGCAGTACTTC.

The chain joins TRBV5-1 to TRBJ2-5; D possibly corresponds to TRBD2 (6 bases). V was cut by 3 bases and J by 1 base, with 10 bases left in between. This CDR3 has 14 residues. Germline V gene sequence: CDR1 SGHRS, CDR2 YFSETQ. CDR3 residues: CASSSRGSQETQYF. CDR3 nucleotides: TGCGCCAGCAGCTCCCGGGGGTCCCAAGAGACCCAGTACTTC.

This clone has more than one count but fewer than ten. V gene TRBV5-4 combines with J gene TRBJ2-1; D is ambiguous. The germline CDR1 and CDR2 sequences are SGHNT and YYREEE (reference sequence). CDR3 length: 15 amino acids. V was pared by 0 bases and J by 0 bases, with 7 bases between. The CDR3 bases are TGTGCCAGCAGCTTGGAGCTTAGCTCCTACAATGAGCAGTTCTTC. Translation gives CASSLELSSYNEQFF.